One sample yielded the 11 T cell receptor beta chains listed below, sequenced in a study of shared clonotypes between healthy human individuals. The table came from immunoSEQ multiplex PCR; TCRdb's copy has only in-frame clones and leaves some out. The table has some 300,000 clones, roughly 80% seen once. Sequencing input: memory CD4+ T cells sorted from blood. The subset is: CD45RA-negative fraction. The receptor set was obtained from a man aged 25-45 years in good health.

The chain recombines TRBV2 with TRBJ2-2; 7 bases match TRBD1. The V segment lost 6 bases and the J segment 7 bases; nucleotides outside the gene matches: 5. From germline, CDR1 is SNHLY and CDR2 FYNNEI. The CDR3 loop spans 13 amino acids. The DNA for the CDR3 is TGTGCCAGCAGAACAGGGGTTAGCGGGGAGCTGTTTTTT. Its protein product is CASRTGVSGELFF. Supplemented by reference TRBV2 and TRBJ2-2, the full variable domain reads EPEVTQTPSHQVTQMGQEVILRCVPISNHLYFYWYRQILGQKVEFLVSFYNNEISEKSEIFDDQFSVERPDGSNFTLKIRSTKLEDSAMYFCASRTGVSGELFFGEGSRLTVL.

The chain uses TRBV14 and TRBJ1-2; D is undetermined. Germline assignment: CDR1 SGHDN and CDR2 FVKESK. This CDR3 has 13 amino acids. V was clipped by 0 bases and J by 2 bases, with 4 bases between them. In DNA, the CDR3 is TGTGCCAGCAGCCAAGAAGAGAACTATGGCTACACCTTC. Its translation: CASSQEENYGYTF.

The rearrangement links TRBV6-5 to TRBJ1-1; D is unclear. Germline-derived CDR1 and CDR2 are MNHEY and SVGAGI. The CDR3 is 14 residues long. The ends were cut back, 6 bases at V and 11 bases at J, with 22 bases in the middle. CDR3: CASSSVTPNGFAFF. The CDR3 DNA is TGTGCCAGCAGCTCAGTAACACCCAACGGGTTTGCTTTCTTT.

The table lists this clone with a few counts. V gene TRBV7-9 combines with J gene TRBJ2-5; possibly TRBD2 for D (5 bases). This CDR3 comprises 15 residues. The germline CDR1 and CDR2 sequences are SEHNR and FQNEAQ (reference sequence). The V and J ends lost 3 bases and 5 bases respectively, with 16 bases between them. In DNA, the CDR3 is TGTGCCAGCAGCTTTGTCTTCCCCCGCGGGGAGACCCAGTACTTC. Its translation: CASSFVFPRGETQYF.

A single count supports this clone. This sequence joins TRBV19 and TRBJ2-7; the D gene is possibly TRBD2 (5 bases). Germline CDR1 is LNHDA and CDR2 is SQIVND (reference sequence). V lost 9 bases, J lost 1 base, and 16 bases lay in between. The CDR3 has 14 amino acids. The DNA for the CDR3 is TGTGCCAGCCAACCGGGGATGGGATCCTACGAGCAGTACTTC. It yields the protein CASQPGMGSYEQYF.

This chain connects TRBV25-1 to TRBJ2-1; the match to TRBD2 covers 11 bases. This CDR3 comprises 14 residues. Germline CDR1 MGHDK, CDR2 SYGVNS. V was pared by 6 bases and J by 9 bases, with 7 bases of the junction left unmatched. The CDR3 bases are TGTGCCAGCAGACTAGCGGGAGAAAGGTTTGAGCAGTTCTTC. This sequence encodes CASRLAGERFEQFF.

The chain has TRBV28 and TRBJ2-7, with 8 bases aligning to TRBD1. CDR1 and CDR2 (germline): MDHEN, SYDVKM. The CDR3 spans 15 residues. V was clipped by 6 bases and J by 6 bases; unmatched bases: 13. Here the CDR3 DNA reads TGTGCCAGCAGAAAGGACAGGGACAGACGACGCGAGCAGTACTTC. It codes for CASRKDRDRRREQYF.

The chain has TRBV18 and TRBJ1-4, with 8 bases lining up with TRBD1. V was pared by 3 bases and J by 0 bases, with 3 bases of the junction left unmatched. The germline V gene encodes CDR1 KGHSH and CDR2 LQKENI. The CDR3 runs to 16 residues. CDR3 protein: CASSPRQGTTNEKLFF. CDR3 DNA sequence: TGTGCCAGCTCACCTCGACAGGGGACAACTAATGAAAAACTGTTTTTT.

The chain has TRBV18 and TRBJ2-3; 10 nucleotides agree with TRBD2. The CDR3 loop spans 16 amino acids. The germline gives CDR1 KGHSH, CDR2 LQKENI. V shed 3 bases, J shed 6 bases, and the junction held 9 bases outside the gene matches. The DNA for the CDR3 is TGTGCCAGCTCACCCCTGGCTAGCGGGAGTACGGATACGCAGTATTTT. Residues: CASSPLASGSTDTQYF.

This clone was counted ten times or more. The chain combines TRBV19 with TRBJ2-1; D gene uncertain. CDR3 size: 15 residues. V was pared by 0 bases and J by 5 bases, with 11 bases between. Germline V lookup: CDR1 LNHDA, CDR2 SQIVND (reference sequence). CDR3 nucleotides: TGTGCCAGTAGTATAGACCCCTCTATTGACAATGAGCAGTTCTTC. Protein: CASSIDPSIDNEQFF.

The chain recombines TRBV20-1 with TRBJ2-1, with D possibly matching TRBD1 (6 bases). There are 11 residues in the CDR3. CDR1 DFQATT and CDR2 SNEGSKA come from the germline V gene (reference sequence). The V end was cut by 5 bases, the J end by 9 bases, with 11 bases between. CDR3 bases: TGCAGTGCTGCGACAGGCCTTGAGCAGTTCTTC. Translating gives CSAATGLEQFF.